What follows are 19 T cell receptor beta chains derived from one specimen sequenced in a study of technical replicates of blood from a few donors. The assay was immunoSEQ multiplex PCR, and TCRdb's table has in-frame clones only and misses some. The sample lists some 80,000 clones, about 81% occurring once. The sequencing input was PBMCs. The receptors were sampled from a human donor in good health. Some clones in this sample may be carry-over from other donors' samples.

This clone was seen only once. The rearrangement links TRBV5-5 to TRBJ2-2; tentatively, D is TRBD2 (6 bases). This CDR3 spans 16 amino acids. Germline CDR1 reads SGHKS; CDR2 reads YYEKEE (reference sequence). Trimming stripped 7 bases from V and 1 base from J, with 17 bases between. In nucleotides, the CDR3 is TGTGCCAGCTCGCGGGGTCCGGCCGAGAACACCGGGGAGCTGTTTTTT. It codes for CASSRGPAENTGELFF.

V usage is TRBV21-1 and J usage is TRBJ1-1. TRBV21-1 is tagged as a pseudogene. The CDR3 runs to 13 residues. CDR3 nucleotides: TGTGCCAGCAGCAAAGTGACTGGTACTGAAGCTTTCTTT. This codes for CASSKVTGTEAFF.

The gene calls are TRBV4-2 and TRBJ1-3; the D is unclear. V lost 0 bases and J lost 8, with 8 bases in between. The length of the CDR3 is 13 residues. CDR1 is LGHNA, CDR2 YNFKEQ, per germline. CDR3 DNA: TGTGCCAGCAGCCAAGATCATCGGGACACCATATATTTT. It translates to CASSQDHRDTIYF.

The chain is built from TRBV6-1 and TRBJ2-5, with a possible D match to TRBD2 (5 bases). The J call may be faulty, since TRBJ2-7 better matches the DNA end. The CDR3 spans 15 residues. Germline CDR1 MNHNS, CDR2 SASEGT. CDR3 loop: CASSLSGSAAYEQYF. The CDR3, as DNA: TGTGCCAGCAGTTTATCGGGGTCCGCGGCCTACGAGCAGTACTTC.

J is TRBJ2-3 and V is TRBV9; D unresolved. The CDR3 has 15 amino acids. The V gene lost 0 bases and the J gene lost 6 bases, with 14 bases spanning the gap. CDR1 and CDR2 from the germline V gene are SGDLS and YYNGEE. CDR3 in amino acids: CASSVDASSVDTQYF. The CDR3 DNA is TGTGCCAGCAGCGTAGACGCTAGTTCGGTGGATACGCAGTATTTT.

V usage is TRBV21-1 and J usage is TRBJ2-3; TRBD2 is taken as the D call from the table, unchecked against the DNA. TRBV21-1 is reported as a pseudogene. CDR3 size: 17 residues. The CDR3 sequence is CASSKTSGSDGTDTQYF. CDR3 DNA: TGTGCCAGCAGCAAGACTAGCGGGAGTGACGGGACAGATACGCAGTATTTT.

This chain uses TRBV19 with TRBJ1-2; D unresolved. Germline V gene lookup returns CDR1 LNHDA and CDR2 SQIVND (reference sequence). Deletions cut 11 bases from V and 0 bases from J, with 13 bases between. The CDR3 runs 13 residues. CDR3 in DNA: TGTGCCGCGAGAGGGCAGGCTAACTATGGCTACACCTTC. Residues: CAARGQANYGYTF.

Here the CDR3 DNA reads TGTGCCAGCAGGCCTGGTACGGGGTTCTACAATGAGCAGTTCTTC. Translated, it gives CASRPGTGFYNEQFF. The chain is built from TRBV6-5 and TRBJ2-1, with D possibly matching TRBD2 (5 bases). Trimming removed 6 bases at V and 3 bases at J, with 15 bases between. The germline CDR1 and CDR2 sequences are MNHEY and SVGAGI. The CDR3 runs to 15 residues.

V gene TRBV10-3 combines with J gene TRBJ2-3; TRBD2 agrees at 9 bases. Germline V lookup: CDR1 ENHRY, CDR2 SYGVKD. The CDR3 spans 16 residues. With V trimmed by 6 bases and J by 4 bases, 11 bases remained unmatched. CDR3 sequence reads: CAISSVSGGPSDTQYF. DNA for the CDR3: TGTGCCATCAGCTCAGTCAGCGGGGGGCCCTCAGATACGCAGTATTTT.

The chain links TRBV5-6 to TRBJ2-6; TRBD1 matches 10 bases. The ends lost 4 bases at V and 3 bases at J; junction bases unmatched: 7. The germline gives CDR1 SGHDT, CDR2 YYEEEE. This CDR3 has 17 residues. The CDR3 is CASSAGTGAFGANVLTF. DNA for the CDR3: TGTGCCAGCAGCGCCGGGACAGGGGCTTTTGGGGCCAACGTCCTGACTTTC.

The J gene is TRBJ2-1, the V gene TRBV5-1, with 7 bases lining up with TRBD1. The CDR3 has 16 residues. Germline trimming cut 2 bases from V and 5 bases from J; bases unmatched to any gene: 10. Germline CDR1 SGHRS, CDR2 YFSETQ. The CDR3 DNA reads as TGCGCCAGCAGCTTTCCCACGGGACAGAGGGACAATGAGCAGTTCTTC. It encodes CASSFPTGQRDNEQFF.

This chain joins TRBV6-5 and TRBJ2-5, with 9 bases matching TRBD2. The CDR3 is 13 residues long. The junction had 6 bases not matched to a gene; V was cut back by 8 bases and J by 5 bases. Per germline, CDR1 MNHEY and CDR2 SVGAGI. The CDR3 loop reads CASGLAGEETQYF. The CDR3, as DNA: TGTGCCAGCGGATTAGCGGGAGAGGAGACCCAGTACTTC.

This clone has just a few counts. The J gene is TRBJ1-3, the V gene TRBV9; D is ambiguous. V was shortened by 5 bases and J by 1 base, with 13 bases between the two germline ends. Germline CDR1 is SGDLS and CDR2 is YYNGEE. This CDR3 has 15 residues. The chain's CDR3 is CASSRGGNSGNTIYF. The DNA of the CDR3 is TGTGCCAGCAGTCGAGGAGGAAATTCTGGAAACACCATATATTTT.

This sequence joins TRBV29-1 and TRBJ2-7, with 7 bases that match TRBD1. The CDR3 runs to 11 residues. From germline, CDR1 is SQVTM and CDR2 ANQGSEA. Losses at the gene ends were 4 bases for V and 3 bases for J; bases not matched to a gene: 0. Here the CDR3 reads CSVGDSYEQYF. The DNA of the CDR3 is TGCAGCGTTGGGGACAGCTACGAGCAGTACTTC.

The rearrangement uses TRBV12-5 and TRBJ2-7; TRBD2 aligns across 7 bases. Looked up from germline, CDR1 is LGHNT and CDR2 is FRNRAP. The CDR3 extends over 16 amino acids. Trimming removed 0 bases from V and 2 bases from J; junction bases left unmatched: 7. CDR3 bases: TGTGCTAGTGGTTTGGTAGCCGGCAGCGGGGCCTACGAGCAGTACTTC. It translates to CASGLVAGSGAYEQYF.

A single count supports this clone. CDR3 DNA sequence: TGTGCCAGCTCCCCGGACAGCCAAGAGACCCAGTACTTC. The encoded protein is CASSPDSQETQYF. The V and J genes are TRBV18 and TRBJ2-5, with a tentative D call TRBD1 (6 bases). Germline V gives CDR1 KGHSH, CDR2 LQKENI. The CDR3 covers 13 residues. Trimming left V 6 bases short and J 1 base short, with 9 bases between.

Many counts were recorded for this clone. V is TRBV4-3 and J is TRBJ2-1; 10 bases fit TRBD2. From germline, CDR1 is LGHNA and CDR2 YSLEER. CDR3 length: 16 amino acids. The J segment lost 8 bases and the V segment lost 0 bases, leaving 7 bases of the junction unmatched. CDR3 protein: CASSQDGSGRADEQFF. CDR3 DNA: TGCGCCAGCAGCCAAGATGGCAGCGGGAGGGCGGATGAGCAGTTCTTC.

The chain carries TRBV5-4 and TRBJ2-5, with TRBD2 matching 9 bases. Germline trimming cut 4 bases from V and 0 bases from J; bases unmatched to any gene: 10. Germline V gene lookup returns CDR1 SGHNT and CDR2 YYREEE (reference sequence). The CDR3 has 17 amino acids. CDR3 DNA: TGTGCCAGCAGCGACCTCGCGGCGGGGGGGCACCAAGAGACCCAGTACTTC. Its translation: CASSDLAAGGHQETQYF. Supplemented by reference TRBV5-4 and TRBJ2-5, the full variable domain reads ETGVTQSPTHLIKTRGQQVTLRCSSQSGHNTVSWYQQALGQGPQFIFQYYREEENGRGNFPPRFSGLQFPNYSSELNVNALELDDSALYLCASSDLAAGGHQETQYFGPGTRLLVL.

The chain joins TRBV14 to TRBJ2-7, with D possibly being TRBD1 (5 bases). Per germline, CDR1 SGHDN and CDR2 FVKESK. There are 14 residues in the CDR3. V lost 1 base, J lost 3 bases, and 10 bases lay in between. Here the CDR3 DNA reads TGTGCCAGCAGCCAAGGTCTCCAGGGCTACGAGCAGTACTTC. It specifies CASSQGLQGYEQYF.